These T cell receptor beta chains were read from a single sample in a study. TCRdb ran MiXCR on the 5' RACE reads and lists one entry per CDR3 protein. This sample has approximately 40,000 distinct CDR3 sequences; approximately 28% occur once, and the top ten carry about 4%. The sample comprised tumor-infiltrating memory CD4+ T cells sorted from the breast tumor. Every receptor here comes from a female donor with breast cancer. The CDR3 runs from the conserved cysteine through the conserved F or W. The D gene is left open where the match is weak. Some rows have no size entry. The others give once, few or many, or a class for an expanded clone.

j_gene: TRBJ2-2; abundance: few; d_gene: .; v_gene: TRBV6-1; CDR3aa: CASSETPGTGELFF; CDR3nt: TGTGCCAGCAGTGAAACGCCTGGGACCGGGGAGCTGTTTTTT
j_gene: TRBJ2-5; abundance: few; d_gene: .; v_gene: TRBV13; CDR3aa: CASSFQGAETQYF; CDR3nt: TGTGCCAGCAGCTTTCAAGGGGCAGAGACCCAGTACTTC
j_gene: TRBJ1-5; abundance: few; d_gene: .; v_gene: TRBV15; CDR3aa: CATSGGVSNQPQHF; CDR3nt: TGTGCCACCAGCGGGGGGGTTAGCAATCAGCCCCAGCATTTT
j_gene: TRBJ2-5; abundance: .; d_gene: .; v_gene: TRBV5-8; CDR3aa: CASRNDAANQETQYF; CDR3nt: TGTGCCAGCAGAAACGACGCCGCCAACCAGGAGACCCAGTACTTC
j_gene: TRBJ2-3; abundance: few; d_gene: TRBD2; v_gene: TRBV3-1; CDR3aa: CASSPTSGSTDTQYF; CDR3nt: TGTGCCAGCAGCCCGACTAGCGGGAGCACAGATACGCAGTATTTT
j_gene: TRBJ2-3; abundance: .; d_gene: TRBD2; v_gene: TRBV9; CDR3aa: CASSVALVAGTVADTQYF; CDR3nt: TGTGCCAGCAGCGTAGCTTTGGTAGCGGGAACTGTAGCAGATACGCAGTATTTT
j_gene: TRBJ2-7; abundance: few; d_gene: .; v_gene: TRBV12-3/TRBV12-4; CDR3aa: CASSLLSGFTDEQYF; CDR3nt: TGTGCCAGCAGTTTACTCTCAGGGTTTACGGACGAGCAGTACTTC
j_gene: TRBJ2-1; abundance: .; d_gene: TRBD2; v_gene: TRBV6-5; CDR3aa: CASSPLTSGLEQFF; CDR3nt: TGTGCCAGTTCCCCCCTGACTAGCGGCCTTGAGCAGTTCTTC
j_gene: TRBJ2-5; abundance: .; d_gene: .; v_gene: TRBV28; CDR3aa: CASSLKTGRETQYF; CDR3nt: TGTGCCAGCAGTTTGAAGACGGGGAGGGAGACCCAGTACTTC
j_gene: TRBJ2-7; abundance: many; d_gene: TRBD2; v_gene: TRBV28; CDR3aa: CASSLLGWGGTTYEQYF; CDR3nt: TGTGCCAGCAGTTTATTGGGGTGGGGAGGGACCACCTACGAGCAGTACTTC